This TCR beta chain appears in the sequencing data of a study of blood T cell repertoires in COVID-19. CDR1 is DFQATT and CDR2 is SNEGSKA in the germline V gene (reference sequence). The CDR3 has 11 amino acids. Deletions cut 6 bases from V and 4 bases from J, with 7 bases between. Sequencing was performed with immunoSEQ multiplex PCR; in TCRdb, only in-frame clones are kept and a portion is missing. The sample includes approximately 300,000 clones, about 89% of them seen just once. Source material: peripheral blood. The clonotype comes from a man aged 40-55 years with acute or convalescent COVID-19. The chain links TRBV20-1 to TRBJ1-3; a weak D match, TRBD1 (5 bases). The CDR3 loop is CSAGEGNTIYF. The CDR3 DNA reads TGCAGTGCAGGGGAAGGAAACACCATATATTTT.